This T cell receptor beta chain was recorded in a study of control samples from healthy donors and cancer patients. Some clones are missing from TCRdb's copy, which holds only in-frame ones; the method was immunoSEQ multiplex PCR. The table shows 54,000 or so clones, with about 95% occurring only once. V gave up 0 bases and J gave up 6 bases, with 4 bases separating them. The CDR3 spans 12 residues. Germline lookup yields CDR1 LGHNT and CDR2 FRNRAP. Specimen: blood. The origin of this receptor is a man in his thirties or forties in good health. This chain joins TRBV12-5 and TRBJ2-3; D not certain. In DNA, the CDR3 is TGTGCTAGTGGTTTGGTCAACGATACGCAGTATTTT. Its translation is CASGLVNDTQYF. The whole variable domain, remainder taken from reference TRBV12-5 and TRBJ2-3, is DARVTQTPRHKVTEMGQEVTMRCQPILGHNTVFWYRQTMMQGLELLAYFRNRAPLDDSGMPKDRFSAEMPDATLATLKIQPSEPRDSAVYFCASGLVNDTQYFGPGTRLTVL.